What follows describes a single TCR beta chain. This entry belongs to a study of cytomegalovirus exposure and HLA in healthy donors. CDR3 length equals 13 residues. Germline V gene sequence: CDR1 SNHLY, CDR2 FYNNEI. V was shortened by 6 bases and J by 3 bases, with 12 bases between the two germline ends. In the PCR, 60 Vbeta and 13 Jbeta primers were used. TCRdb keeps only in-frame clones here, not all; method: immunoSEQ multiplex PCR. The table lists roughly 150,000 clones, almost 80% of them singletons. Material: PBMCs. The TCR was taken from a woman in her 30s in good health and CMV-seronegative. This rearrangement joins TRBV2 to TRBJ2-7, with a possible D match to TRBD2 (6 bases). The CDR3 nucleotides are TGTGCCAGCAGGGATTCGGGACTCTACGAGCAGTACTTC. Translation gives CASRDSGLYEQYF.